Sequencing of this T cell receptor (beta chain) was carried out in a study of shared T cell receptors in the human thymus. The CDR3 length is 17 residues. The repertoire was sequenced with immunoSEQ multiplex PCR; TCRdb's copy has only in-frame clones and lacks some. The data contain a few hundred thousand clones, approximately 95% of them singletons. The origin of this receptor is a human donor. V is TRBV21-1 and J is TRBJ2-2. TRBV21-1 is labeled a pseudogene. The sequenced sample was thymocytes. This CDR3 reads CASSKVGSWTAPGELFF. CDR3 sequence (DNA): TGTGCCAGCAGCAAAGTGGGGTCCTGGACCGCCCCCGGGGAGCTGTTTTTT.